This T cell receptor beta chain is from a study of T cells after posttransplantation cyclophosphamide. This related bone marrow graft donor gave peripheral blood on the day of marrow donation. Trimming removed 0 bases from V and 5 bases from J, with 5 bases in between. CDR1 is SGHNT, CDR2 YYREEE, per germline (reference sequence). This CDR3 spans 12 amino acids. Study-wide findings and caveats: Tissue-infiltrating T cells from skin or gut overlapped little with blood T cells. Donor CD8+ memory clones often dominated recipient blood repertoires at later times.

Sequenced by immunoSEQ multiplex PCR; TCRdb stores in-frame clones only, minus some. This sample carries 40,000 to 55,000 clones and no singletons, and roughly 2.3% goes to the top ten. This clone showed up many times. Its antigen remains unknown. The V call is TRBV5-4, the J call TRBJ2-5; D gene unclear. This TCR derives from a man aged 35 to 55 in good health, CMV-negative, and a related stem cell transplant donor. Sample: PBMCs. The CDR3 sequence: CASSLDSETQYF. CDR3 bases: TGTGCCAGCAGCTTGGATTCGGAGACCCAGTACTTC.